The present TCR beta chain was sequenced within a study of T cell repertoires in cytomegalovirus infection. Background on the study: It was the public TCR beta signatures that indicated both CMV infection and matching HLA type. Study-wide results and limits: Dominant in the ex vivo response were TCR beta clonotypes restricted by HLA-C and specific for CMV. Totalled public TCR beta family frequency picked out people who carried CMV plus the relevant HLA.

Via MiXCR, TCRdb re-called the reads, giving one row per CDR3 protein. The sample holds fewer than 550,000 distinct CDR3 sequences, roughly 30% seen once. This clonotype came up many times. The target antigen is unknown. V gave up 8 bases and J gave up 4 bases, with 17 bases separating them. There are 14 residues in the CDR3. Germline V gene sequence: CDR1 MDHEN, CDR2 SYDVKM. This TCR came from a human donor in good health (CMV status not recorded). Some clones in this sample may be carry-over from other donors' samples. The specimen was PBMCs. This chain uses TRBV28 with TRBJ2-5, with a tentative D call TRBD1 (5 bases). This CDR3 is CASRKTRVGETQYF. DNA for the CDR3: TGTGCCAGCCGCAAGACCAGGGTCGGAGAGACCCAGTACTTC.